The 28 T cell receptor beta chains reported below all come from one sample, sequenced in a study of T cells expressing NK-cell markers (dated by TCRdb to the early 2020s). Preparation of the library involved 5' RACE. Instrument on record: Illumina HiSeq 2000. TCRdb reanalyzed the reads, keeping one entry per CDR3 protein sequence and omitting DNA. The sample table holds about 160,000 distinct CDR3 sequences. The top ten constitute under 20% of the sample. Sequencing was performed on blood T cells: a sorted CD56 or NKG2C T cell subset, CD4+ or CD8+ T cells, or bulk PBMC T cells (not recorded which). The receptors stem from a woman aged 18 to 75 in good health.

This chain uses TRBV20-1 with TRBJ2-1; with no DNA, the TCRdb D assignment of TRBD2 cannot be verified. This CDR3 region has 19 residues. Germline CDR1 is DFQATT and CDR2 is SNEGSKA (reference sequence). This chain's CDR3 is CSARGRLVSGRVPYNEQFF.

The chain joins TRBV11-2 to TRBJ2-1; TCRdb indicates TRBD1, and absent DNA this call remains unverified. The germline V gene has CDR1 SGHAT and CDR2 FQNNGV. The CDR3 sequence is 16 residues long. CDR3 residues: CASSGGQNLPYNEQFF.

The genes are TRBV24-1 and TRBJ2-2; lacking DNA, the TRBD1 call made by TCRdb goes unchecked. The CDR3 length is 17 residues. Germline CDR1 is KGHDR and CDR2 is SFDVKD. The CDR3 sequence is CATSWTGGNSNAGELFF.

The gene calls are TRBV5-1 and TRBJ2-7; TCRdb indicates TRBD1, and absent DNA this call remains unverified. Germline loops: CDR1 SGHRS, CDR2 YFSETQ. The CDR3 consists of 15 residues. This CDR3 reads CASSLDSAGVYEQYF.

The chain is built from TRBV20-1 and TRBJ1-1. The germline V gene has CDR1 DFQATT and CDR2 SNEGSKA (reference sequence). This CDR3 region has 17 residues. CDR3 loop: CSARRRPYRRMNTEAFF.

This rearrangement joins TRBV12-3 or TRBV12-4 to TRBJ2-1; TCRdb designates TRBD2, a call that cannot be tested without DNA. The CDR3 is made up of 14 amino acids. CDR3 loop: CASVPSAGKYEQFF.

The chain uses TRBV20-1 and TRBJ2-5; TCRdb lists TRBD1, though no DNA is available to test this call. Germline values: CDR1 DFQATT, CDR2 SNEGSKA (reference sequence). The CDR3 sequence is 13 residues long. The CDR3 loop reads CSARGGGKETQYF.

The chain joins TRBV20-1 to TRBJ2-5; there is no DNA to check the TCRdb D call of TRBD1. The germline gives CDR1 DFQATT, CDR2 SNEGSKA (reference sequence). The CDR3 has 12 amino acids. This CDR3 is CSALDRATTQYF.

This chain uses TRBV12-3 or TRBV12-4 with TRBJ2-5; TCRdb selects TRBD2, and the lack of DNA leaves this call unchecked. This CDR3 has 15 residues. CDR3 residues: CASSFFRAGIETQYF.

The chain joins TRBV5-1 to TRBJ2-1; TCRdb outputs TRBD1, but without DNA this stays unchecked. Germline V gives CDR1 SGHRS, CDR2 YFSETQ. The CDR3 has 12 residues. CDR3 in amino acids: CASSLFRGEQFF. The whole variable domain, filled in from reference TRBV5-1 and TRBJ2-1, reads KAGVTQTPRYLIKTRGQQVTLSCSPISGHRSVSWYQQTPGQGLQFLFEYFSETQRNKGNFPGRFSGRQFSNSRSEMNVSTLELGDSALYLCASSLFRGEQFFGPGTRLTVL.

This rearrangement joins TRBV20-1 to TRBJ2-7. The CDR3 sequence is 13 residues long. Germline V gives CDR1 DFQATT, CDR2 SNEGSKA (reference sequence). The CDR3 is CSARQGISYEQYF.

V and J are TRBV7-9 and TRBJ2-7; TCRdb calls TRBD2, which cannot be checked without DNA. The CDR3 covers 15 residues. The germline gives CDR1 SEHNR, CDR2 FQNEAQ (reference sequence). CDR3 sequence reads: CASSDTGTRPYEQYF.

The chain recombines TRBV6-1 with TRBJ1-2; the D call from TCRdb, TRBD1, cannot be confirmed without DNA. CDR3 size: 14 residues. Germline V gives CDR1 MNHNS, CDR2 SASEGT. The chain's CDR3 is CASSGQGEHYGYTF.

CDR3: CSARSSVQETQYF. This chain links TRBV20-1 with TRBJ2-5. Germline V gene data show CDR1 as DFQATT and CDR2 as SNEGSKA (reference sequence). This CDR3 has 13 residues.

The chain combines TRBV12-3 or TRBV12-4 with TRBJ1-1; the D call from TCRdb, TRBD1, cannot be confirmed without DNA. The CDR3 has 18 amino acids. This CDR3 reads CASSFNPRRDALNTEAFF.

The chain combines TRBV4-1 with TRBJ1-1. The CDR3 extends over 14 amino acids. Germline V CDR1 and CDR2: MGHRA, YSYEKL. The CDR3 protein is CASSRLETYTEAFF.

The rearrangement joins TRBV2 to TRBJ2-5; TCRdb's assignment of TRBD1 cannot be checked, as there is no DNA. There are 14 residues in the CDR3. Per germline, CDR1 SNHLY and CDR2 FYNNEI. CDR3 amino acids: CASRARAGEETQYF.

V is TRBV18 and J is TRBJ2-7; lacking DNA, the TRBD1 call made by TCRdb goes unchecked. The CDR3 covers 15 residues. Germline CDR1 KGHSH, CDR2 LQKENI. CDR3 in amino acids: CASSPNAGGTYEQYF. The whole variable domain, remainder taken from reference TRBV18 and TRBJ2-7, is NAGVMQNPRHLVRRRGQEARLRCSPMKGHSHVYWYRQLPEEGLKFMVYLQKENIIDESGMPKERFSAEFPKEGPSILRIQQVVRGDSAAYFCASSPNAGGTYEQYFGPGTRLTVT.

J is TRBJ2-5 and V is TRBV2; TCRdb's D call of TRBD1 is untestable without DNA. In germline, CDR1 is SNHLY, CDR2 FYNNEI. This CDR3 is 15 amino acids long. The CDR3 is CASRWAESGGETQYF.

This chain connects TRBV20-1 to TRBJ2-5; lacking DNA, the TRBD1 call made by TCRdb goes unchecked. Germline V gene lookup returns CDR1 DFQATT and CDR2 SNEGSKA (reference sequence). The CDR3 runs to 17 residues. The CDR3 protein is CSAGAASFGTIQETQYF.

This chain connects TRBV15 to TRBJ1-1. Germline assignment: CDR1 LNHNV and CDR2 YYDKDF (reference sequence). CDR3 length equals 17 residues. CDR3 sequence: CATSRGSGSPLNTEAFF.

The V and J genes are TRBV5-1 and TRBJ2-1. CDR3 size: 14 residues. Germline assignment: CDR1 SGHRS and CDR2 YFSETQ. CDR3 residues: CASSLFQTYNEQFF.

The chain couples TRBV9 to TRBJ2-5; TCRdb's D gene call, TRBD2, goes unchecked for lack of DNA. This CDR3 has 16 residues. Germline V lookup: CDR1 SGDLS, CDR2 YYNGEE. CDR3 loop: CASSPRTSQYQETQYF.

This chain joins TRBV2 and TRBJ1-6. Germline CDR1 and CDR2: SNHLY and FYNNEI. This CDR3 contains 14 residues. The CDR3 sequence is CASRPAGTRSPLHF.

V and J are TRBV7-2 and TRBJ2-3; TCRdb's assignment of TRBD2 cannot be checked, as there is no DNA. Looked up from germline, CDR1 is SGHTA and CDR2 is FQGNSA. The CDR3 is 16 amino acids. The CDR3 protein is CASRTPTLAGGGAQYF.

The chain couples TRBV12-3 or TRBV12-4 to TRBJ1-5. The CDR3 has 13 residues. The CDR3 loop is CASSLSPQTPQHF.

The chain couples TRBV6-1 to TRBJ1-4. Germline V gives CDR1 MNHNS, CDR2 SASEGT. The CDR3 sequence is 17 residues long. Here the CDR3 reads CASSPRIFESLNEKLFF.

The V gene is TRBV4-1, the J gene TRBJ1-3. The germline V gene encodes CDR1 MGHRA and CDR2 YSYEKL. The CDR3 extends over 16 amino acids. This CDR3 reads CASSQPPGVSLNTIYF.